A selection of T cell receptor beta chains follows, all from one sample in a study of T cell responses to AZD1222 COVID-19 vaccine. Profiling relied on immunoSEQ multiplex PCR, and the TCRdb table lists in-frame clones only, not all of them. The sample holds 130,000 to 150,000 clones, around nine tenths seen once. This specimen was peripheral blood, taken on day 0 of AZD1222 vaccination. The receptors here all came from an adult in good health. The CDR3 runs from the conserved cysteine through the conserved F or W. A D gene is named only where the DNA matches it firmly. Expanded clones are given a class, and other clones once, few, many or no size at all.

D,length,size,J,V,DNA,CDR3
-,15,-,TRBJ1-2,TRBV12-2,TGTGCAAGTCGCTTAGGGTGGAGGTCCGACTATGGCTACACCTTC,CASRLGWRSDYGYTF
-,12,-,TRBJ1-3,TRBV7-2,TGTGCCAGCAGCTTAGCTGGGGGCACCATATATTTT,CASSLAGGTIYF
-,15,-,TRBJ1-4,TRBV6-7,TGTGCCAGCAGTTCCTTAACTCCCCTTACGGAAAAACTGTTTTTT,CASSSLTPLTEKLFF
-,15,-,TRBJ2-1,TRBV14,TGTGCCAGCAGCCCTTTGGCAGCGCCCTACAATGAGCAGTTCTTC,CASSPLAAPYNEQFF
-,14,-,TRBJ2-2,TRBV6-2/TRBV6-3,TGTGCCAGCAGCCCTGGATACGACACCGGGGAGCTGTTTTTT,CASSPGYDTGELFF
-,15,-,TRBJ2-5,TRBV27,TGTGCCAGCAGTTTAGCAAGCGAGACGGGGGAGACCCAGTACTTC,CASSLASETGETQYF
-,16,-,TRBJ1-5,TRBV7-9,TGTGCCAGCAGCTTAGGGCAGGGGAGCACCAATCAGCCCCAGCATTTT,CASSLGQGSTNQPQHF
-,16,-,TRBJ1-4,TRBV6-2/TRBV6-3,TGTGCCAGCAGTACTCTCCGAAAGGGCCATAATGAAAAACTGTTTTTT,CASSTLRKGHNEKLFF
-,14,-,TRBJ1-2,TRBV19,TGTGCCAGTAGTATGGAAGTTTTGGGCTATGGCTACACCTTC,CASSMEVLGYGYTF
-,13,-,TRBJ1-1,TRBV27,TGTGCCAGCAGTTTAGCAATGAACACTGAAGCTTTCTTT,CASSLAMNTEAFF
-,15,-,TRBJ2-6,TRBV27,TGTGCCAGCGGCTTCAGGACAGCTGGGGCCAACGTCCTGACTTTC,CASGFRTAGANVLTF
-,16,-,TRBJ1-1,TRBV5-1,TGCGCCAGCAGCCACCAGGGAGTAAGGGTGAACACTGAAGCTTTCTTT,CASSHQGVRVNTEAFF
TRBD2,16,-,TRBJ2-5,TRBV4-3,TGCGCCAGCAGCCAAGAGCCAGCGGGGGGAGGAGAGACCCAGTACTTC,CASSQEPAGGGETQYF
TRBD2,14,-,TRBJ2-1,TRBV19,TGTGCCAGTAGTTCCCCGGGACTAACCAATGAGCAGTTCTTC,CASSSPGLTNEQFF
-,16,-,TRBJ2-2,TRBV14,TGTGCCAGCAGCCTGTGGCAGGCCTCGAACACCGGGGAGCTGTTTTTT,CASSLWQASNTGELFF
TRBD1,14,-,TRBJ1-2,TRBV6-4,TGTGCCAGCAGTGACATAGGACAGGGAATAGGCTACACCTTC,CASSDIGQGIGYTF
-,13,-,TRBJ2-1,TRBV5-4,TGTGCCAGCAGCTCCCAAGATCAGGAGGAGCAGTTCTTC,CASSSQDQEEQFF
TRBD1,13,-,TRBJ1-2,TRBV11-2,TGTGCCAGCAGCTCGGGACAGTTCTATGGCTACACCTTC,CASSSGQFYGYTF
-,12,-,TRBJ2-7,TRBV4-1,TGCGCCAGCAGCCAAGACAGGGGCGAGCAGTACTTC,CASSQDRGEQYF
-,15,-,TRBJ1-3,TRBV6-5,TGTGCCAGCAGTAAGGGGGACCGGGCCGGAAACACCATATATTTT,CASSKGDRAGNTIYF
TRBD1,13,-,TRBJ2-7,TRBV5-1,TGCGCCAGCAGCCTTACAGGGGTTCGGGAGCAGTACTTC,CASSLTGVREQYF
-,13,-,TRBJ1-3,TRBV12-5,TGTGCTAGTGGTTTGGGCCTGGGAAACACCATATATTTT,CASGLGLGNTIYF
-,15,-,TRBJ1-4,TRBV5-1,TGCGCCAGCAGCTTGCAGGGGTCAACTAATGAAAAACTGTTTTTT,CASSLQGSTNEKLFF
-,14,few,TRBJ1-3,TRBV5-4,TGTGCCAGCAGCCGACTGGGATCCGGAAACACCATATATTTT,CASSRLGSGNTIYF
-,15,-,TRBJ1-1,TRBV4-1,TGCGCCAGCAGCCGGATGACTGAAAAGAACACTGAAGCTTTCTTT,CASSRMTEKNTEAFF
TRBD1,17,-,TRBJ1-1,TRBV4-2,TGTGCCAGCAGCCAAGATAGGGACAGGGCTATGAACACTGAAGCTTTCTTT,CASSQDRDRAMNTEAFF
-,15,-,TRBJ1-4,TRBV19,TGTGCCAGTAGTATTTCCGTTGCAACTAATGAAAAACTGTTTTTT,CASSISVATNEKLFF
-,15,-,TRBJ2-2,TRBV19,TGTGCCAGTAGTGAAGGGAGTATCGACACCGGGGAGCTGTTTTTT,CASSEGSIDTGELFF
-,9,-,TRBJ2-1,TRBV10-1,TGCGCCAAACTCGGTGAGCAGTTCTTC,CAKLGEQFF
-,13,-,TRBJ2-3,TRBV7-3,TGTGCCAGCGGAAGCAGGGGCACAGATACGCAGTATTTT,CASGSRGTDTQYF
-,21,-,TRBJ1-4,TRBV7-3,TGTGCCAGCAGCTTAAGTTTAAGTAGCACAGACACTTTTGCAACTAATGAAAAACTGTTTTTT,CASSLSLSSTDTFATNEKLFF
-,13,once,TRBJ2-2,TRBV6-2/TRBV6-3,TGTGCCAGCAGTTGGACAGCAACCGGGGAGCTGTTTTTT,CASSWTATGELFF
-,18,-,TRBJ1-5,TRBV28,TGTGCCAGCAGTTCCGAGGGGGGGGCGAGATATAGCAATCAGCCCCAGCATTTT,CASSSEGGARYSNQPQHF
-,11,-,TRBJ1-2,TRBV20-1,TGCAGTGCCATCAGCGACTTGGGCTACACCTTC,CSAISDLGYTF
-,12,-,TRBJ2-7,TRBV2,TGTGCCAGCCGACAGTACTCCTACGAGCAGTACTTC,CASRQYSYEQYF
TRBD1,14,-,TRBJ1-6,TRBV5-6,TGTGCCAGCAGCTTGAGGGACAGGGATTCACCCCTCCACTTT,CASSLRDRDSPLHF
-,14,-,TRBJ1-4,TRBV25-1,TGTGCCAGCAGTGAACAAACCGGTAATGAAAAACTGTTTTTT,CASSEQTGNEKLFF
TRBD1,14,once,TRBJ1-2,TRBV3-1/TRBV3-2,TGTGCCAGCAGCCAGCAGGACAGGGACGCTGGCTACACCTTC,CASSQQDRDAGYTF
TRBD1,13,-,TRBJ1-2,TRBV3-1/TRBV3-2,TGTGCCAGCAGCCCGACAGGGAACTATGGCTACACCTTC,CASSPTGNYGYTF
-,16,-,TRBJ1-1,TRBV5-5,TGTGCCAGCAGCTTGCGAATCGGGAGGAGTGTTACTGAAGCTTTCTTT,CASSLRIGRSVTEAFF
-,15,once,TRBJ1-3,TRBV30,TGTGCCGGAACCAAATTAGCCCGGACCGTCTTGCCCATATATTTT,CAGTKLARTVLPIYF
TRBD2,17,-,TRBJ2-5,TRBV4-2,TGTGCCAGCAGCCGTCACTTAGCGGGAGATGGGCAAGAGACCCAGTACTTC,CASSRHLAGDGQETQYF
TRBD1,15,few,TRBJ2-4,TRBV11-2,TGTGCCAGCAGCTTTGTGGACAGGGGTGAAAACATTCAGTACTTC,CASSFVDRGENIQYF
-,12,-,TRBJ1-1,TRBV11-3,TGTGCCAGCAGCTTAGAGGCAGGGAGAGCTTTCTTT,CASSLEAGRAFF
-,12,few,TRBJ2-7,TRBV11-2,TGTGCCAGCAGTCCGACAGGCTACGAGCAGTACTTC,CASSPTGYEQYF
-,16,once,TRBJ2-2,TRBV7-3,TGTGCCAGCAGCTCCTCCCCGCCCTGGGAGGCCGGGGAGCTGTTTTTT,CASSSSPPWEAGELFF